Listed below are T cell receptor beta chains from one sample, sequenced in a study of blood T cell repertoires in COVID-19. Some clones are missing from TCRdb's copy, which holds only in-frame ones; the method was immunoSEQ multiplex PCR. This sample yields about 75,000 clones, of which 88% are seen a single time; roughly 19% belongs to the top ten. Sequencing used peripheral blood. These receptors were collected from a human donor in a cohort sampled during active COVID-19. Both conserved end residues are part of each CDR3. Each record gives: D gene, V gene, clone size, J gene, CDR3 protein, CDR3 DNA. The D gene is left open where the match is weak. Clone size is given for some rows only: seen once, a few or many times, or a class if the clone is expanded.

>TRBD2|TRBV6-2/TRBV6-3|.|TRBJ2-1
CASSSTSGGRGEQFF
TGTGCCAGCAGTTCGACTAGCGGGGGCAGGGGTGAGCAGTTCTTC
>.|TRBV9|.|TRBJ1-1
CASSPAGRGGNTEAFF
TGTGCCAGCAGCCCCGCGGGTCGGGGGGGGAACACTGAAGCTTTCTTT
>TRBD1|TRBV7-9|.|TRBJ2-3
CASGGQGLKDTQYF
TGTGCCAGCGGGGGACAGGGACTGAAGGATACGCAGTATTTT
>TRBD1|TRBV4-2|.|TRBJ2-3
CASSQVDRADTQYF
TGTGCCAGCAGCCAGGTGGACAGGGCAGATACGCAGTATTTT
>.|TRBV4-1|.|TRBJ1-1
CASSQERTGGAFF
TGCGCCAGCAGCCAAGAGAGGACTGGAGGAGCTTTCTTT
>TRBD1|TRBV6-6|once|TRBJ1-2
CASRLGTGSGYTF
TGTGCCAGCAGGCTCGGGACAGGGAGTGGCTACACCTTC
>TRBD2|TRBV3-1/TRBV3-2|.|TRBJ2-2
CASSQDRPLSGTSGGANTGELFF
TGTGCCAGCAGCCAAGACCGTCCTCTTTCCGGGACTAGCGGGGGGGCGAACACCGGGGAGCTGTTTTTT
>TRBD2|TRBV18|.|TRBJ2-1
CASSLGTSGVSEQFF
TGTGCCAGCTCCCTCGGGACTAGCGGAGTTAGTGAGCAGTTCTTC
>.|TRBV3-1/TRBV3-2|.|TRBJ2-1
CASSQDLSNRGAATFF
TGTGCCAGCAGCCAAGATCTTTCGAACCGTGGGGCCGCCACCTTCTTC
>.|TRBV7-9|.|TRBJ2-1
CASSLAQGSSYNEQFF
TGTGCCAGCAGCTTAGCTCAGGGGAGCTCCTACAATGAGCAGTTCTTC
>TRBD2|TRBV7-2|few|TRBJ2-2
CASSPQGSGGPRGELFF
TGTGCCAGCAGCCCCCAGGGGAGCGGGGGGCCTCGAGGGGAGCTGTTTTTT
>.|TRBV3-1/TRBV3-2|.|TRBJ1-3
CASSASWASGNTIYF
TGTGCCAGCAGCGCTTCCTGGGCCTCAGGAAACACCATATATTTT
>.|TRBV6-2/TRBV6-3|.|TRBJ2-7
CASSYSYDAGDYEQYF
TGTGCCAGCAGTTACTCCTACGATGCAGGGGACTACGAGCAGTACTTC
>TRBD1|TRBV6-4|.|TRBJ1-5
CASSAGTGGDQPQHF
TGTGCCAGCAGTGCCGGGACAGGGGGCGATCAGCCCCAGCATTTT
>TRBD1|TRBV5-1|once|TRBJ2-4
CASRGQENIQYF
TGCGCCAGCAGGGGACAGGAAAACATTCAGTACTTC
>TRBD2|TRBV10-3|.|TRBJ2-3
CAISVLREVADTQYF
TGTGCCATCAGTGTGCTGCGGGAGGTCGCAGATACGCAGTATTTT
>TRBD2|TRBV27|.|TRBJ2-5
CASMGLAGVRGTQYF
TGTGCCAGTATGGGGCTAGCGGGGGTCCGGGGGACCCAGTACTTC
>.|TRBV5-1|.|TRBJ1-2
CASSLISQDYGYTF
TGCGCCAGCAGCTTGATCTCCCAGGACTATGGCTACACCTTC
>TRBD1|TRBV19|.|TRBJ1-1
CASTPLTGGHTEAFF
TGTGCCAGTACCCCCCTGACAGGGGGGCACACTGAAGCTTTCTTT
>.|TRBV2|.|TRBJ2-1
CASSEPGRTEQFF
TGTGCCAGCAGTGAGCCAGGGAGGACTGAGCAGTTCTTC
>TRBD2|TRBV30|.|TRBJ2-2
CAWRGTSGSSGELFF
TGTGCCTGGAGAGGGACTAGCGGGAGCTCCGGGGAGCTGTTTTTT
>.|TRBV5-6|.|TRBJ2-7
CASSWGGLLGAYEQYF
TGTGCCAGCAGCTGGGGAGGACTTCTTGGAGCCTACGAGCAGTACTTC
>TRBD1|TRBV11-2|.|TRBJ1-6
CASSARQGPSYNSPLHF
TGTGCCAGCAGCGCCCGACAGGGACCCTCCTATAATTCACCCCTCCACTTT
>.|TRBV28|.|TRBJ2-3
CASSLRLTRGDTQYF
TGTGCCAGCAGTTTACGTCTGACCCGAGGCGATACGCAGTATTTT
>TRBD1|TRBV18|.|TRBJ1-5
CASSPQGAGYNQPQHF
TGTGCCAGCTCACCACAGGGGGCGGGTTATAATCAGCCCCAGCATTTT
>TRBD1|TRBV4-1|.|TRBJ2-5
CASSQGDRGRGETQYF
TGCGCCAGCAGCCAAGGCGACAGGGGGCGCGGAGAGACCCAGTACTTC
>.|TRBV7-9|.|TRBJ2-3
CASSLAGLDTQYF
TGTGCCAGCAGCTTAGCGGGACTTGATACGCAGTATTTT
>.|TRBV9|.|TRBJ2-1
CASSVGVAETSSYNEQFF
TGTGCCAGCAGCGTAGGAGTCGCCGAGACTAGTTCCTACAATGAGCAGTTCTTC
>.|TRBV5-1|.|TRBJ2-5
CASSFPGSGETQYF
TGCGCCAGCAGCTTTCCAGGCAGCGGTGAGACCCAGTACTTC
>TRBD1|TRBV6-1|.|TRBJ1-2
CASSEARTDRAYGYTF
TGTGCCAGCAGTGAAGCGAGGACCGACAGGGCCTATGGCTACACCTTC
>.|TRBV5-1|.|TRBJ1-4
CASSLMADNEKLFF
TGCGCCAGCAGCTTGATGGCAGATAATGAAAAACTGTTTTTT
>TRBD1|TRBV29-1|once|TRBJ2-7
CSVEAGGEQYF
TGCAGCGTTGAAGCAGGGGGCGAGCAGTACTTC
>TRBD1|TRBV29-1|.|TRBJ1-1
CSVGPRQGITEAFF
TGCAGCGTTGGGCCTCGACAGGGAATCACTGAAGCTTTCTTT
>TRBD1|TRBV6-6|once|TRBJ2-3
CASRDRGAEDTQYF
TGTGCCAGCAGGGACAGGGGAGCGGAAGATACGCAGTATTTT
>TRBD1|TRBV9|.|TRBJ2-3
CASSVGRGSTDTQYF
TGTGCCAGCAGCGTGGGCAGGGGGAGCACAGATACGCAGTATTTT
>.|TRBV7-9|.|TRBJ1-3
CASSLAGGYTIYF
TGTGCCAGCAGCTTAGCGGGGGGATACACCATATATTTT
>.|TRBV12-3/TRBV12-4|.|TRBJ1-5
CASSLENGQPQHF
TGTGCCAGCAGTTTAGAGAACGGTCAGCCCCAGCATTTT
>.|TRBV19|.|TRBJ2-6
CASSIRGSGANVLTF
TGTGCCAGTAGTATCCGGGGGTCAGGGGCCAACGTCCTGACTTTC
>TRBD2|TRBV24-1|.|TRBJ2-1
CATSDLPSGFNEQFF
TGTGCCACCAGTGATTTGCCTAGCGGGTTCAATGAGCAGTTCTTC
>.|TRBV5-6|.|TRBJ1-5
CASSNTGHSNQPQHF
TGTGCCAGCAGCAATACCGGACACAGCAATCAGCCCCAGCATTTT
>TRBD1|TRBV11-3|many|TRBJ2-7
CASSPGVQGAYEQYF
TGTGCCAGCAGCCCCGGAGTACAGGGGGCCTACGAGCAGTACTTC
>TRBD2|TRBV27|.|TRBJ2-5
CASSFSTSGFQETQYF
TGTGCCAGCAGTTTTTCGACTAGCGGGTTTCAAGAGACCCAGTACTTC